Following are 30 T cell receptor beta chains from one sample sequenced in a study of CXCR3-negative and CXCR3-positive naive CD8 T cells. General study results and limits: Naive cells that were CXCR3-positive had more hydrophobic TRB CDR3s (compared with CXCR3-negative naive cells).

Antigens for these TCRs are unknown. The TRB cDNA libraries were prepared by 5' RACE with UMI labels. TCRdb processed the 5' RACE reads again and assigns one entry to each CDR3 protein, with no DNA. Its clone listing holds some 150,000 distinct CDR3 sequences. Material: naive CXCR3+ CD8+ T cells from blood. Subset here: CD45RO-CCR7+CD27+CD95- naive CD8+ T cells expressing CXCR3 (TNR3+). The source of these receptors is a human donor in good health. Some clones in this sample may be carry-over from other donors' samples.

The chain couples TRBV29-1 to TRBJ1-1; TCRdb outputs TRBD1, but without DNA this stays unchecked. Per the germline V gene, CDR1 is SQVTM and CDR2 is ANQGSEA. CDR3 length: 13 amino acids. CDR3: CSVRGLRYTEAFF.

CDR3 loop: CASSQRTAKKVYYEQYF. The chain joins TRBV3-1 to TRBJ2-7; TCRdb's assignment of TRBD1 cannot be checked, as there is no DNA. The length of the CDR3 is 17 residues. Germline V gene sequence: CDR1 LGHDT, CDR2 YNNKEL (reference sequence).

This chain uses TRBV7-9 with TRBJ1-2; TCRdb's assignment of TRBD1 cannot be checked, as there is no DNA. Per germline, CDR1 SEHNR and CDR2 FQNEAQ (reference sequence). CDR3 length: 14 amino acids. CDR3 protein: CASSPTGFNYGYTF.

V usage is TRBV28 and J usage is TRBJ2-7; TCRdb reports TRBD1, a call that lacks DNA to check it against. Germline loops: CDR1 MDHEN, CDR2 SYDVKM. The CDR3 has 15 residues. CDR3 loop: CASSLLGTGSNEQYF.

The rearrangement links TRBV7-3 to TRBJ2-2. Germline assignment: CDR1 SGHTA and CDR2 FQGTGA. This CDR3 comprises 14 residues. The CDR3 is CASSSDGNTGELFF.

CDR3 protein: CATQQNTEAFF. This chain links TRBV27 with TRBJ1-1. CDR3 size: 11 residues. The germline V gene encodes CDR1 MNHEY and CDR2 SMNVEV (reference sequence).

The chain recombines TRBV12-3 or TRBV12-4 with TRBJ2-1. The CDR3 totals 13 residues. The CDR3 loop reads CASSLGNVGEQFF.

Here the CDR3 reads CALRRGNEQFF. This chain links TRBV12-3 or TRBV12-4 with TRBJ2-1; TCRdb's D call, TRBD2, is unchecked because there is no DNA. This CDR3 is 11 amino acids long.

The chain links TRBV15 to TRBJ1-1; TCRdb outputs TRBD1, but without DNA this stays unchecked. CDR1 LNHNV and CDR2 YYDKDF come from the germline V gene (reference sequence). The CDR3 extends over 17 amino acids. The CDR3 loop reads CATSRADREWRRTEAFF.

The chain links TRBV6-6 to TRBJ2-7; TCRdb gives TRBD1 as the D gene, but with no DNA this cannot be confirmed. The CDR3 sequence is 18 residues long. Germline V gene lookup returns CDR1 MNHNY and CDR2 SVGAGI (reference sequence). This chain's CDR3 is CASSYSRQFLGEANEQYF.

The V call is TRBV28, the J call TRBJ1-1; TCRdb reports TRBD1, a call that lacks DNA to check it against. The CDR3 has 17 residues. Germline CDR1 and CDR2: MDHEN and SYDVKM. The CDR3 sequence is CASSRSRDRGTNTEAFF.

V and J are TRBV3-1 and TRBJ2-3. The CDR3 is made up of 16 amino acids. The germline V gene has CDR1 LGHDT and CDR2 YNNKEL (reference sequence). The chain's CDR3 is CASSQGWRSSTDTQYF.

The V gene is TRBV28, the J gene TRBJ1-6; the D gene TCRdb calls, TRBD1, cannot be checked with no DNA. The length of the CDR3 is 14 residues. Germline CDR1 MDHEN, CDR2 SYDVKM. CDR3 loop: CASSHRGSNSPLHF.

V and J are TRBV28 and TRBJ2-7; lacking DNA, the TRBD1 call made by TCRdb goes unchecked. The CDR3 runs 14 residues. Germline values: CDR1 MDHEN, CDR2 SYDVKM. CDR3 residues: CASSSTGGASEQYF.

This CDR3 reads CASSTRTGDTPHMNTEAFF. The chain employs TRBV7-2 and TRBJ1-1; TCRdb gives TRBD1 as the D gene, but with no DNA this cannot be confirmed. The germline V gene encodes CDR1 SGHTA and CDR2 FQGNSA. CDR3 length: 19 residues.

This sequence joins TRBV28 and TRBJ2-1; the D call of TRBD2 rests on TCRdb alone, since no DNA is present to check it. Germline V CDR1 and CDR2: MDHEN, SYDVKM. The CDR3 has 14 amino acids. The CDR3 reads CASSFGGSYNEQFF.

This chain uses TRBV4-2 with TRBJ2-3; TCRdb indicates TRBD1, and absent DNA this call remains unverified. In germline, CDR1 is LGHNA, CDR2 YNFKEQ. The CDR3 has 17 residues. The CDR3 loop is CASSQEAGVGGTDTQYF.

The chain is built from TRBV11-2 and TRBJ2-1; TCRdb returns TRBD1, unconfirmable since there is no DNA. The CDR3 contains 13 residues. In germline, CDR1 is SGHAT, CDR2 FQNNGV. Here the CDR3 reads CASSSRGGDEQFF.

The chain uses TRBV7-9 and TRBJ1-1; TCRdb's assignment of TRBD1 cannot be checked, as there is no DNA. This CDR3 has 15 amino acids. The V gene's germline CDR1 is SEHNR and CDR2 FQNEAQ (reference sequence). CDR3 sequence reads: CASSSSTGLNTEAFF.

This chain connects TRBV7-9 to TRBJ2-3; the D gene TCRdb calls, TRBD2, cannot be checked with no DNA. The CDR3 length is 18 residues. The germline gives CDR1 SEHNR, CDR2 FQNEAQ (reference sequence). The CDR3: CASSFETGTSGSADTQYF.

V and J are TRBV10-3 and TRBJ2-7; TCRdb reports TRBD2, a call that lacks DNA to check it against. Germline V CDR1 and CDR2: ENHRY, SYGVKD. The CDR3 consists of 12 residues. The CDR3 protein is CAITGPDYEQYF.

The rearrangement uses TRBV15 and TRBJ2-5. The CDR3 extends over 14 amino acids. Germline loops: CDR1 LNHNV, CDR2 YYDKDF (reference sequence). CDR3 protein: CATSRDRGWETQYF.

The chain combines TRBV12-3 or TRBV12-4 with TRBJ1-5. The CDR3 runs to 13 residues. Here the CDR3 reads CASSSQGPQPQHF.

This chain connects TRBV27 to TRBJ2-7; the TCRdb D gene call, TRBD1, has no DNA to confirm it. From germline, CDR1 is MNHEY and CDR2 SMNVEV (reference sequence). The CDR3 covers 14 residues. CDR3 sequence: CASSPEFPPYEQYF.

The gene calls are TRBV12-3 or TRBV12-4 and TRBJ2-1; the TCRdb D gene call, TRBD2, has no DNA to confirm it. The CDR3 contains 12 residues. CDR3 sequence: CASSLSPNEQFF.

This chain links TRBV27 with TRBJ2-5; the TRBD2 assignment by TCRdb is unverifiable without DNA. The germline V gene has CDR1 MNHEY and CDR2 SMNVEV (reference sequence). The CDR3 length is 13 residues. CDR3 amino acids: CASKGLGEETQYF.

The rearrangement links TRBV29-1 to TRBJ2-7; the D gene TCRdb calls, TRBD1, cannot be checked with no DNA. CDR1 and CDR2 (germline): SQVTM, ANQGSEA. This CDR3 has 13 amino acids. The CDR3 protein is CSVLRTGSYEQYF.

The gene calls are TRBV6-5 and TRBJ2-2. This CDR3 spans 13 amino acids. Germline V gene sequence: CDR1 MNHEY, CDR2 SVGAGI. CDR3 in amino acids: CASSYGGPGELFF.

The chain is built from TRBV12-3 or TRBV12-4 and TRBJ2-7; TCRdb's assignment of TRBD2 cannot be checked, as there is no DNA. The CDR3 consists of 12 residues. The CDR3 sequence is CASSLGEYEQYF.

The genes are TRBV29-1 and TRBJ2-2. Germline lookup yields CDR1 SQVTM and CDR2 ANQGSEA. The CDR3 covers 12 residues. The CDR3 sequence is CSVEDMAGELFF.